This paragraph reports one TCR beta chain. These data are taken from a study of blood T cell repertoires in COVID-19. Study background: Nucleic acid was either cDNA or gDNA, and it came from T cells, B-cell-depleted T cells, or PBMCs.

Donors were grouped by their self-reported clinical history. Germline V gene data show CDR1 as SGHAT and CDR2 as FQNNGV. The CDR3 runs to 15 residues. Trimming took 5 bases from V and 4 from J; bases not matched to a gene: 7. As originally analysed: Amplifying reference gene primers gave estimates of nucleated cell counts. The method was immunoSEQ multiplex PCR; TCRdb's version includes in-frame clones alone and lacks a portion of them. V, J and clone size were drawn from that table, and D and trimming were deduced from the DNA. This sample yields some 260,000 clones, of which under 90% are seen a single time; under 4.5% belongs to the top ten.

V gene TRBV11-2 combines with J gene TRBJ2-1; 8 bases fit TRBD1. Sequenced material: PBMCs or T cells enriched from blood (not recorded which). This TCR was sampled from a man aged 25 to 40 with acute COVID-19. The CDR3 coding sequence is TGTGCCAGCAGCCCTCCCGGGACAGGATACAATGAGCAGTTCTTC. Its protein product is CASSPPGTGYNEQFF.